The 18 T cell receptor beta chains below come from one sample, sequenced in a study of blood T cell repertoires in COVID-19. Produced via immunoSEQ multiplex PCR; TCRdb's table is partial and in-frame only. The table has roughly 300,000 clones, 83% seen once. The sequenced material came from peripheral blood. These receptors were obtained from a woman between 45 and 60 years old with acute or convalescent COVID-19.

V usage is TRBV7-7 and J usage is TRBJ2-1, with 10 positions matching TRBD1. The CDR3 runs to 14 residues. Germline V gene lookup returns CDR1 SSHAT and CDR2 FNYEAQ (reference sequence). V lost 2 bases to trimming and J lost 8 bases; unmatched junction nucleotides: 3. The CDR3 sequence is CASSLIGTGDEQFF. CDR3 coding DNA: TGTGCCAGCAGCTTAATCGGGACAGGGGATGAGCAGTTCTTC.

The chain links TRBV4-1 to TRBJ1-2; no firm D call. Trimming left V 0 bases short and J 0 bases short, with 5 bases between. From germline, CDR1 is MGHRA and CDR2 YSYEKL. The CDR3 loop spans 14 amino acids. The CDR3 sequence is CASSQEAPNYGYTF. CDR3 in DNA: TGCGCCAGCAGCCAAGAGGCACCTAACTATGGCTACACCTTC.

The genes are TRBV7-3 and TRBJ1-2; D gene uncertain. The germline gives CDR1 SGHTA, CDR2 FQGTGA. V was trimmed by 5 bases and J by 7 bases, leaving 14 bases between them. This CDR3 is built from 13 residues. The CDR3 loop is CASSRAGLAGYTF. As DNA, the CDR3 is TGTGCCAGCAGCAGGGCTGGACTGGCTGGCTACACCTTC.

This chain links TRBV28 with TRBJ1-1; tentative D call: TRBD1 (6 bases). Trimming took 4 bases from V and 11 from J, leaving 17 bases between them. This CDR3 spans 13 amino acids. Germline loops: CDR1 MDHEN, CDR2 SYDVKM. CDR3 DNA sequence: TGTGCCAGCAGTTCCTCCGGGACAAAGGAGGCTTTCTTT. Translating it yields CASSSSGTKEAFF.

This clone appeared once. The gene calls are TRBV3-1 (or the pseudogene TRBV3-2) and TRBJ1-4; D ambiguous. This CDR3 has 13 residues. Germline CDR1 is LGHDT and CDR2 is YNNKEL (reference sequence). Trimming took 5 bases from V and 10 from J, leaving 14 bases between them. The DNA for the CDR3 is TGTGCCAGCAGCTTAGAGAGTGCGGGAAAACTGTTTTTT. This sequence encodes CASSLESAGKLFF.

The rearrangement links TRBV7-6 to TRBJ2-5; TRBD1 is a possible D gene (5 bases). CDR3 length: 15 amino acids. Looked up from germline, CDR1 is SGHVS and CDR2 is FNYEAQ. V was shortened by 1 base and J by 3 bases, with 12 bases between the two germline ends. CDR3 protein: CASSLGPGMEETQYF. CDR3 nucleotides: TGTGCCAGCAGCTTAGGCCCAGGGATGGAAGAGACCCAGTACTTC.

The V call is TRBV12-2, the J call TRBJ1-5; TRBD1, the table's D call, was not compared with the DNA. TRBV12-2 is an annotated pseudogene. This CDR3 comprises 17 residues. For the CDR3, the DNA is TGTGCAAGTCGCTCTCAGGGGGCTTGCTATAGCAATCAGCCCCAGCATTTT. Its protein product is CASRSQGACYSNQPQHF.

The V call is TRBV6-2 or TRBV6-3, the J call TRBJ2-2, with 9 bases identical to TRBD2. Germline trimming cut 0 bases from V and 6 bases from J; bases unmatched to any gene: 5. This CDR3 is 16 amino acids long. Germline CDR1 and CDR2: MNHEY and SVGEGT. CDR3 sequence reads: CASSYSASGTSGELFF. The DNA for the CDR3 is TGTGCCAGCAGTTACTCCGCTAGCGGGACATCCGGGGAGCTGTTTTTT.

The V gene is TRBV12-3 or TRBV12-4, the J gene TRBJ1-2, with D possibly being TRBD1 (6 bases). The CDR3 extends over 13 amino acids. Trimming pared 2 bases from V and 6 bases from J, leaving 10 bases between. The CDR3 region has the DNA TGTGCCAGCAGTTTATGGGCAGGGGATGGCTACACCTTC. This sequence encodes CASSLWAGDGYTF.

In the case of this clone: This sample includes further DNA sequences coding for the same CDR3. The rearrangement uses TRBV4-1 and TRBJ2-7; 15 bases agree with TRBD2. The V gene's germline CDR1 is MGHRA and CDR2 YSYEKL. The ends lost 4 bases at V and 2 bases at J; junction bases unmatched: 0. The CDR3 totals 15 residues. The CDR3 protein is CASSRTSGGAYEQYV. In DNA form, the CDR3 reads TGCGCCAGCAGCCGGACTAGCGGGGGGGCCTACGAGCAGTACGTC.

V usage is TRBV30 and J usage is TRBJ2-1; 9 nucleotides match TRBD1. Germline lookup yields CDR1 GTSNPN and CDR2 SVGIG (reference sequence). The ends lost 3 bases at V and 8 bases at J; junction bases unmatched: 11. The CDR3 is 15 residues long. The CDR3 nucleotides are TGTGCCTGGAGGGGTCCGGGACAGGGTCGGGATGAGCAGTTCTTC. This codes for CAWRGPGQGRDEQFF.

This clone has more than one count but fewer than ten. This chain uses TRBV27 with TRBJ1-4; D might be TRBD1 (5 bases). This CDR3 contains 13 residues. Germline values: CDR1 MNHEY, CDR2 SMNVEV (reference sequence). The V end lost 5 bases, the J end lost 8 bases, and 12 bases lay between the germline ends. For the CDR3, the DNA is TGTGCCAGCAGTCCCAATCCAGGGGAAAAACTGTTTTTT. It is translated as CASSPNPGEKLFF.

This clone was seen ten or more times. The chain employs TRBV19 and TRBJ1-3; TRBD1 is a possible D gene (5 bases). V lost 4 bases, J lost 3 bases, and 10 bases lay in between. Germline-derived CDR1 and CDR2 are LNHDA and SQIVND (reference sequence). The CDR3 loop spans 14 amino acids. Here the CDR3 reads CASSTLGVGNTIYF. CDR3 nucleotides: TGTGCCAGTAGTACGCTAGGGGTTGGAAACACCATATATTTT. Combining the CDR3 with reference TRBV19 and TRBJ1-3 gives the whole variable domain DGGITQSPKYLFRKEGQNVTLSCEQNLNHDAMYWYRQDPGQGLRLIYYSQIVNDFQKGDIAEGYSVSREKKESFPLTVTSAQKNPTAFYLCASSTLGVGNTIYFGEGSWLTVV.

CDR3 sequence: CASSKTSGGSNTGELFF. CDR3 nucleotide sequence: TGTGCCAGCAGTAAGACTAGCGGGGGGTCGAACACCGGGGAGCTGTTTTTT. The chain employs TRBV25-1 and TRBJ2-2, with 13 bases aligning to TRBD2. The CDR3 has 17 residues. Germline CDR1 is MGHDK and CDR2 is SYGVNS. Trimming took 5 bases from V and 0 from J; bases not matched to a gene: 3.

The CDR3 here is CASYQSGSSETQYF. CDR3 DNA sequence: TGTGCCAGCTATCAAAGCGGGAGCTCAGAGACCCAGTACTTC. This chain links TRBV3-1 (or the pseudogene TRBV3-2) with TRBJ2-5; 8 positions match TRBD2. The J segment lost 4 bases and the V segment lost 8 bases, leaving 9 bases of the junction unmatched. The CDR3 runs to 14 residues. Germline V gene lookup returns CDR1 LGHDT and CDR2 YNNKEL (reference sequence).

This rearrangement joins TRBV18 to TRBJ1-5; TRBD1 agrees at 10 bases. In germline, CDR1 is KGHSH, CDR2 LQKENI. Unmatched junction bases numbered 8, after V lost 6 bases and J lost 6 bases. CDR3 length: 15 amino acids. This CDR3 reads CASSSGTGARQPQHF. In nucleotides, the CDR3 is TGTGCCAGCTCCTCCGGGACAGGGGCTCGTCAGCCCCAGCATTTT.

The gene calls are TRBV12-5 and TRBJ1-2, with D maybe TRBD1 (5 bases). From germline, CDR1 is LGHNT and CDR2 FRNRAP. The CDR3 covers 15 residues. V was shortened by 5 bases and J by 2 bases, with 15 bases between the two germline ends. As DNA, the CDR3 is TGTGCTAGTGGTCCCGAAGGGACTGTAAACTATGGCTACACCTTC. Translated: CASGPEGTVNYGYTF.

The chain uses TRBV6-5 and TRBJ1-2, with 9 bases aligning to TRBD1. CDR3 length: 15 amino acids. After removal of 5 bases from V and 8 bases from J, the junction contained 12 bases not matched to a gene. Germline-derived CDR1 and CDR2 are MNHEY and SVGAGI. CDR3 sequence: CASSRSRDRVAGYTF. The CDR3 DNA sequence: TGTGCCAGCAGTCGGTCCCGGGACAGGGTCGCGGGCTACACCTTC.